The 30 T cell receptor beta chains in this list originate from one sample, sequenced in a study of CD8+CD57+ T cells in acquired aplastic anemia. Sequencing was done on patients that had shown CD8+CD57+ cell expansion by flow cytometry. Genomic DNA constituted the template upon which TCR beta VDJ and CDR3 profiling was performed. Each CDR3 protein is one row after TCRdb ran MiXCR on the reads. This table has around 200,000 distinct CDR3 sequences, over 40% appearing once. The sequencing input was sorted CD4+, CD8+, or CD8+CD57+ T cells (not recorded which) from PBMCs. These receptors all come from a human donor with aplastic anemia.

This clonotype occurred a few times. One junction end does not reproduce the germline sequence, and a read error may be involved. The rearrangement links TRBV2 to TRBJ2-1, with unresolved D. Germline-derived CDR1 and CDR2 are SNHLY and FYNNEI. There are 14 residues in the CDR3. CDR3 coding DNA: TGTGCCAGCACGCTAGAAGACCTTTACACTGAGCAGTTCTTC. Translated: CASTLEDLYTEQFF.

The chain carries TRBV19 and TRBJ2-5, with D tentatively TRBD2 (5 bases). The germline CDR1 and CDR2 sequences are LNHDA and SQIVND (reference sequence). Between the trimmed V and J ends, which lost 6 bases and 5 bases, there was a span of 13 bases. The CDR3 is 13 amino acids. CDR3 sequence reads: CASRGLAMETQYF. The CDR3 DNA reads TGTGCCAGTAGAGGGCTAGCCATGGAGACCCAGTACTTC.

This rearrangement joins TRBV19 to TRBJ2-7; D not certain. Deletions cut 5 bases from V and 5 bases from J, with 19 bases between. The CDR3 runs to 15 residues. CDR1 and CDR2 from the germline V gene are LNHDA and SQIVND (reference sequence). The CDR3: CASSSMGAGRDEQYF. The CDR3 region has the DNA TGTGCCAGTAGTTCAATGGGCGCCGGACGCGACGAGCAGTACTTC.

Ten or more counts support this clonotype. This chain links TRBV20-1 with TRBJ2-7; 7 bases line up with TRBD1. Per germline, CDR1 DFQATT and CDR2 SNEGSKA (reference sequence). This CDR3 is built from 13 residues. V trimming: 4 bases; J trimming: 4 bases; junction bases outside the gene matches: 7. This CDR3 reads CSAIGQVGYEQYF. The CDR3 nucleotides read TGCAGTGCTATCGGACAGGTTGGTTACGAGCAGTACTTC.

Many counts were recorded for this clonotype. The rearrangement links TRBV9 to TRBJ2-2; D is possibly TRBD2 (5 bases). Germline assignment: CDR1 SGDLS and CDR2 YYNGEE. Trimming shortened V by 1 base and J by 5 bases, and 9 bases separated the two germline ends. This CDR3 is built from 14 residues. CDR3 DNA sequence: TGTGCCAGCAGCGTATCTTCGGGGACCGGGGAGCTGTTTTTT. Protein sequence: CASSVSSGTGELFF.

By its share, this clonotype is medium-sized. The chain couples TRBV5-5 to TRBJ2-5; D remains ambiguous. V was cut by 0 bases and J by 1 base, with 4 bases left in between. Germline V gives CDR1 SGHKS, CDR2 YYEKEE (reference sequence). The CDR3 consists of 13 residues. CDR3 in DNA: TGTGCCAGCAGCTTGGCTACCCAAGAGACCCAGTACTTC. Its translation: CASSLATQETQYF. Looking up the rest from reference TRBV5-5 and TRBJ2-5 gives the full variable domain: DAGVTQSPTHLIKTRGQQVTLRCSPISGHKSVSWYQQVLGQGPQFIFQYYEKEERGRGNFPDRFSARQFPNYSSELNVNALLLGDSALYLCASSLATQETQYFGPGTRLLVL.

The sample holds many counts of this clonotype. The DNA for the CDR3 is TGCGCCAGCAGCCGGGGGGCGGATACGCAGTATTTT. Residues: CASSRGADTQYF. The V call is TRBV5-1, the J call TRBJ2-3, with D possibly matching TRBD2 (7 bases). Trimming shortened V by 4 bases and J by 6 bases, and 9 bases separated the two germline ends. The CDR3 sequence is 12 residues long. Germline V gene data show CDR1 as SGHRS and CDR2 as YFSETQ. Supplemented by reference TRBV5-1 and TRBJ2-3, the full variable domain reads KAGVTQTPRYLIKTRGQQVTLSCSPISGHRSVSWYQQTPGQGLQFLFEYFSETQRNKGNFPGRFSGRQFSNSRSEMNVSTLELGDSALYLCASSRGADTQYFGPGTRLTVL.

This clonotype was detected a few times. This chain uses TRBV10-3 with TRBJ2-1; tentatively, D is TRBD2 (5 bases). The V and J ends lost 3 bases and 7 bases respectively, with 13 bases between them. The CDR3 spans 14 residues. The germline gives CDR1 ENHRY, CDR2 SYGVKD. CDR3 sequence: CAISDGKGMNEQFF. CDR3 in DNA: TGTGCCATCAGTGACGGGAAGGGAATGAATGAGCAGTTCTTC.

This clonotype appeared a few times. This chain joins TRBV2 and TRBJ2-2; 11 bases map to TRBD2. V lost 4 bases to trimming and J lost 6 bases; unmatched junction nucleotides: 7. From germline, CDR1 is SNHLY and CDR2 FYNNEI. The CDR3 runs to 16 residues. In DNA, the CDR3 is TGTGCCAGCAGTGTCCCCGGGACTAGCGGTGCCGGGGAGCTGTTTTTT. Protein: CASSVPGTSGAGELFF.

The table lists this clonotype with many counts. The chain is built from TRBV5-5 and TRBJ1-1; a weak D match, TRBD1 (6 bases). Trimming stripped 3 bases from V and 1 base from J, with 10 bases between. There are 14 residues in the CDR3. Germline V lookup: CDR1 SGHKS, CDR2 YYEKEE (reference sequence). The CDR3 DNA sequence: TGTGCCAGCAGCTCTCGGACAGAGAACACTGAAGCTTTCTTT. Residues: CASSSRTENTEAFF.

Worth noting for this clonotype: A read error is possible here, since a much larger clone lies one base away. The chain employs TRBV5-1 and TRBJ2-2, with TRBD2 matching over 7 bases. CDR1 and CDR2 (germline): SGHRS, YFSETQ. Trimming took 3 bases from V and 1 from J; bases not matched to a gene: 12. This CDR3 spans 18 amino acids. The CDR3 region is CASSSARELDWNTGELFF. Written as DNA, the CDR3 is TGCGCCAGCAGCTCGGCGCGGGAGTTGGATTGGAACACCGGGGAGCTGTTTTTT.

There are many counts of this clonotype. The V and J genes are TRBV3-1 and TRBJ2-2; D ambiguous. In germline, CDR1 is LGHDT, CDR2 YNNKEL (reference sequence). This CDR3 is 14 amino acids long. Trimming took 5 bases from V and 2 from J, leaving 9 bases between them. The CDR3 loop is CASSTLTNTGELFF. The CDR3 nucleotides read TGTGCCAGCAGCACCCTGACCAACACCGGGGAGCTGTTTTTT. The whole variable domain, filled in from reference TRBV3-1 and TRBJ2-2, reads DTAVSQTPKYLVTQMGNDKSIKCEQNLGHDTMYWYKQDSKKFLKIMFSYNNKELIINETVPNRFSPKSPDKAHLNLHINSLELGDSAVYFCASSTLTNTGELFFGEGSRLTVL.

The gene calls are TRBV7-9 and TRBJ1-2; 7 bases line up with TRBD1. V dropped 4 bases and J dropped 5; count of bases not matched to a gene: 7. Looked up from germline, CDR1 is SEHNR and CDR2 is FQNEAQ (reference sequence). The CDR3 consists of 14 residues. CDR3 sequence (DNA): TGTGCCAGCAGCTCGCGACTACAGGGGTATGGCTACACCTTC. This codes for CASSSRLQGYGYTF.

This sequence joins TRBV11-1 and TRBJ2-5; possibly TRBD1 for D (6 bases). This CDR3 is 21 amino acids long. V lost 0 bases and J lost 1, with 27 bases in between. Germline CDR1 and CDR2: SGHAT and FQDESV (reference sequence). This CDR3 is CASSLAIRGGNSNLGQETQYF. DNA for the CDR3: TGTGCCAGCAGCTTAGCGATTAGAGGGGGTAACTCCAATCTCGGCCAAGAGACCCAGTACTTC.

The chain has TRBV20-1 and TRBJ2-7; 10 bases map to TRBD1. The CDR3 extends over 13 amino acids. The V gene end was trimmed by 6 bases and the J gene end by 5 bases; junction bases not matched to a gene: 7. CDR1 is DFQATT and CDR2 is SNEGSKA in the germline V gene (reference sequence). The CDR3 sequence is CSAREGTGDEQYF. CDR3 in DNA: TGCAGTGCCAGGGAAGGGACAGGGGACGAGCAGTACTTC.

The chain links TRBV2 to TRBJ2-7, with D uncertain. Trimming removed 7 bases from V and 0 bases from J, with 10 bases in between. The CDR3 consists of 13 residues. Germline lookup yields CDR1 SNHLY and CDR2 FYNNEI. The CDR3 reads CASMGSTSYEQYF. CDR3 coding DNA: TGTGCCAGCATGGGATCGACCTCCTACGAGCAGTACTTC.

In this sample, this clonotype turned up many times. The CDR3 loop is CASTPARTSGANVLTF. CDR3 bases: TGTGCCAGCACCCCTGCACGGACTTCTGGGGCCAACGTCCTGACTTTC. This chain links TRBV12-3 or TRBV12-4 with TRBJ2-6; D is perhaps TRBD2 (5 bases). This CDR3 contains 16 residues. Trimming stripped 7 bases from V and 1 base from J, with 14 bases between.

This clonotype was seen at least ten times. The chain couples TRBV9 to TRBJ1-2, with D perhaps matching TRBD1 (5 bases). The CDR3 length is 14 residues. V lost 0 bases, J lost 4 bases, and 10 bases lay in between. In germline, CDR1 is SGDLS, CDR2 YYNGEE. The CDR3 is CASSVGDGVYGYTF. The CDR3 DNA reads TGTGCCAGCAGCGTAGGGGACGGAGTCTATGGCTACACCTTC.

This clonotype came up many times. The rearrangement links TRBV11-2 to TRBJ2-1; 9 positions agree with TRBD2. Per the germline V gene, CDR1 is SGHAT and CDR2 is FQNNGV. The CDR3 is 18 amino acids. V shed 3 bases, J shed 5 bases, and the junction held 14 bases outside the gene matches. The CDR3 protein is CASSFPKSTSGLHNEQFF. The DNA of the CDR3 is TGTGCCAGCAGCTTCCCAAAATCGACTAGCGGACTACACAATGAGCAGTTCTTC.

This clonotype was counted a few times. The chain couples TRBV29-1 to TRBJ1-1, with 7 bases that match TRBD1. This CDR3 region has 16 residues. V gave up 4 bases and J gave up 0 bases; unmatched junction bases: 11. The germline V gene has CDR1 SQVTM and CDR2 ANQGSEA. CDR3 residues: CSVVRWDRKMNTEAFF. CDR3 nucleotide sequence: TGCAGCGTTGTAAGGTGGGACAGAAAGATGAACACTGAAGCTTTCTTT.

There are many counts of this clonotype. In DNA, the CDR3 is TGTGCCAGTAGTACAGAGGGACGGACAGATACGCAGTATTTT. It specifies CASSTEGRTDTQYF. The rearrangement links TRBV19 to TRBJ2-3; D is possibly TRBD1 or TRBD2 (5 bases each). Trimming took off 4 bases at V and 3 bases at J, with 11 bases between the two ends. The V gene's germline CDR1 is LNHDA and CDR2 SQIVND (reference sequence). The CDR3 length is 14 residues.

This clonotype was recorded many times. The chain links TRBV12-3 or TRBV12-4 to TRBJ1-4; D remains unclear. V lost 3 bases and J lost 4, with 9 bases in between. This CDR3 is 14 amino acids long. The chain's CDR3 is CASSFRQNNEKLFF. DNA of the CDR3: TGTGCCAGCAGTTTTAGGCAGAATAATGAAAAACTGTTTTTT.

This chain connects TRBV5-4 to TRBJ2-7; D possibly corresponds to TRBD2 (5 bases). The V end lost 4 bases, the J end lost 6 bases, and 17 bases lay between the germline ends. This CDR3 region has 14 residues. The germline CDR1 and CDR2 sequences are SGHNT and YYREEE (reference sequence). CDR3 amino acids: CASSLGSWAGEQYF. CDR3 bases: TGTGCCAGCAGCCTGGGGTCTTGGGCGGGCGAGCAGTACTTC. Full variable domain (outside the CDR3, taken from reference TRBV5-4 and TRBJ2-7): ETGVTQSPTHLIKTRGQQVTLRCSSQSGHNTVSWYQQALGQGPQFIFQYYREEENGRGNFPPRFSGLQFPNYSSELNVNALELDDSALYLCASSLGSWAGEQYFGPGTRLTVT.

The gene calls are TRBV29-1 and TRBJ1-1; TRBD1 agrees at 12 bases. Germline V gene sequence: CDR1 SQVTM, CDR2 ANQGSEA. This CDR3 comprises 17 residues. V dropped 1 base and J dropped 5; count of bases not matched to a gene: 11. In DNA form, the CDR3 reads TGCAGCGTTGAAGCAAAGGGGGACAGGGGGCTATGGACTGAAGCTTTCTTT. Translated, it gives CSVEAKGDRGLWTEAFF.

The rearrangement links TRBV15 to TRBJ1-4; no clear D gene. CDR3 size: 12 residues. Germline V CDR1 and CDR2: LNHNV, YYDKDF (reference sequence). Trimming removed 4 bases at V and 8 bases at J, with 8 bases between. DNA for the CDR3: TGTGCCACCAGCATTAATAGGGAAAAACTGTTTTTT. It encodes CATSINREKLFF.

The chain carries TRBV7-2 and TRBJ1-6, with D uncertain. This CDR3 is built from 12 residues. The germline gives CDR1 SGHTA, CDR2 FQGNSA. V lost 2 bases and J 13 bases, leaving 9 bases between the germline ends. The CDR3, as DNA: TGTGCCAGCAGCTTATTGATTAGTCCCCTCCACTTT. Its translation: CASSLLISPLHF. Full variable domain (missing parts from reference TRBV7-2 and TRBJ1-6): GAGVSQSPSNKVTEKGKDVELRCDPISGHTALYWYRQSLGQGLEFLIYFQGNSAPDKSGLPSDRFSAERTGGSVSTLTIQRTQQEDSAVYLCASSLLISPLHFGNGTRLTVT.

CDR3: CASTNTGELFF. The CDR3 DNA is TGCGCCAGCACGAACACCGGGGAGCTGTTTTTT. The rearrangement links TRBV10-2 to TRBJ2-2, with D uncertain. Germline lookup yields CDR1 WSHSY and CDR2 SAAADI. This CDR3 has 11 residues. V was shortened by 7 bases and J by 0 bases, with 0 bases between the two germline ends.

As to this clonotype: Mismatch with germline at one junction end may stem from a read error. CDR3 region: CATSLQGVEQFF. The CDR3, as DNA: TGTGCCACCAGTTTACAAGGGGTTGAGCAGTTCTTC. The V gene is TRBV12-3 or TRBV12-4, the J gene TRBJ2-1; maybe TRBD1 (5 bases). The CDR3 spans 12 residues.

This clonotype came up many times. The J gene is TRBJ2-7, the V gene TRBV6-1; TRBD2 might be the D (5 bases). The V and J ends lost 4 bases and 4 bases respectively, with 11 bases between them. Per the germline V gene, CDR1 is MNHNS and CDR2 is SASEGT. The CDR3 length is 13 residues. The CDR3 sequence: CASSARTPYEQYF. CDR3 sequence (DNA): TGTGCCAGCAGTGCCCGGACTCCTTACGAGCAGTACTTC.

Worth noting for this clonotype: A much larger clonotype is one base distant, so this may be a read error. The chain couples TRBV5-1 to TRBJ2-5; a possible D gene is TRBD2 (6 bases). This CDR3 is 14 amino acids long. Germline CDR1 and CDR2: SGHRS and YFSETQ. Trimming took off 4 bases at V and 9 bases at J, with 19 bases between the two ends. The CDR3 nucleotides are TGCGCCAGCAGCGGGGATCCGATGAGGGAGGCCCAGTACTTC. This sequence encodes CASSGDPMREAQYF.